The text below deals with one T cell receptor beta chain. The data originate from a study of blood T cell repertoires in COVID-19. Some clones are missing from TCRdb's copy, which holds only in-frame ones; the method was immunoSEQ multiplex PCR. The sample lists about 170,000 clones; around 79% were seen once. In germline, CDR1 is MDHEN, CDR2 SYDVKM. The V and J ends lost 7 bases and 6 bases, in that order; junction bases with no gene match: 9. There are 16 residues in the CDR3. The TCR was taken from a woman between 65 and 79 years old in a cohort exposed to, infected with or recovered from COVID-19 (not recorded which). Material: PBMCs or T cells enriched from blood (not recorded which). This chain joins TRBV28 and TRBJ2-2; TRBD1 aligns across 12 bases. CDR3 nucleotide sequence: TGTGCCAGCACCACGTACGGGACAGGGGGCCCCGGGGAGCTGTTTTTT. Its protein product is CASTTYGTGGPGELFF.